This TCR beta chain was recovered during a study of T cells in localized non-small cell lung cancer. Study-wide findings and caveats: Sequence data derive from only one tumor region, so heterogeneity remains possible. Measurement of T cell clonality placed uninvolved adjacent lung highest, above the level in tumor. Appearance in adjacent lung was seen for a median about 60 of the top 100 tumor clones.

On this clone: No antigen is known for it.

Profiled with immunoSEQ multiplex PCR; TCRdb holds only in-frame clones, not every one. The sample contains around 30,000 clones, 80% to 95% of which appear only once. The CDR3 is 13 residues long. Germline V gives CDR1 SGHKS, CDR2 YYEKEE (reference sequence). Trimming took off 2 bases at V and 3 bases at J, with 9 bases between the two ends. The TCR originated in an older female donor with stage I lung adenocarcinoma. Sample: peripheral blood, taken before any cancer treatment. V usage is TRBV5-5 and J usage is TRBJ2-7; the D is unclear. In nucleotides, the CDR3 is TGTGCCAGCAGCTTACGCGGTCTCTACGAGCAGTACTTC. This translates into CASSLRGLYEQYF. Together with reference TRBV5-5 and TRBJ2-7, the CDR3 gives the full variable domain: DAGVTQSPTHLIKTRGQQVTLRCSPISGHKSVSWYQQVLGQGPQFIFQYYEKEERGRGNFPDRFSARQFPNYSSELNVNALLLGDSALYLCASSLRGLYEQYFGPGTRLTVT.